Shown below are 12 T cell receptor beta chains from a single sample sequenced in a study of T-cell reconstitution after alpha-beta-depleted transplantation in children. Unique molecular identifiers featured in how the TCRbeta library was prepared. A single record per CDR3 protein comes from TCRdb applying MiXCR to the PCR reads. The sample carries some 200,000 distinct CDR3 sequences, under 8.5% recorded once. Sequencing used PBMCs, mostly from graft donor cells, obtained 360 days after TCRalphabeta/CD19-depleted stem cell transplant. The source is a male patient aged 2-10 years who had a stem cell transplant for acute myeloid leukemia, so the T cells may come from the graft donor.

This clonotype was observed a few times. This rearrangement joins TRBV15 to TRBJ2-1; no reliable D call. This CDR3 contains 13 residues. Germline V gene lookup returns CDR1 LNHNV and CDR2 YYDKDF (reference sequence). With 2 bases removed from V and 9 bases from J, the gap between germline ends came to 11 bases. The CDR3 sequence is CATSRYQFGEQFF. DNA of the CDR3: TGTGCCACCAGCAGATACCAATTCGGTGAGCAGTTCTTC.

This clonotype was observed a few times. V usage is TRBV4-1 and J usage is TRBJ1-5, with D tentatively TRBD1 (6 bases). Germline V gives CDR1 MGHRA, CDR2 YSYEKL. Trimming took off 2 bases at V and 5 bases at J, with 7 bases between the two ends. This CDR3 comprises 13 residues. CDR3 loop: CASSQYRDQPQHF. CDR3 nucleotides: TGCGCCAGCAGCCAATACAGGGATCAGCCCCAGCATTTT.

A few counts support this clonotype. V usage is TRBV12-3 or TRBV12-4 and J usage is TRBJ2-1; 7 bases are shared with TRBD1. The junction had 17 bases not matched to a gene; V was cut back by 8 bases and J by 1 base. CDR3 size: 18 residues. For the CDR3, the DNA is TGTGCCAGCCGCTCCCCCCACATACAGGGGCCGTCCTACAATGAGCAGTTCTTC. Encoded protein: CASRSPHIQGPSYNEQFF.

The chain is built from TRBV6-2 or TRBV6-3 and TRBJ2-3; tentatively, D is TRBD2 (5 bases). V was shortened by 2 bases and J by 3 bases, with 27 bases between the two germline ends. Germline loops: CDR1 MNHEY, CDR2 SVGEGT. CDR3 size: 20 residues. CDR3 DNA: TGTGCCAGCAGTTACGAGGGAGTTAAAGCTACTTTGTTTAGGACAGATACGCAGTATTTT. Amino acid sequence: CASSYEGVKATLFRTDTQYF.

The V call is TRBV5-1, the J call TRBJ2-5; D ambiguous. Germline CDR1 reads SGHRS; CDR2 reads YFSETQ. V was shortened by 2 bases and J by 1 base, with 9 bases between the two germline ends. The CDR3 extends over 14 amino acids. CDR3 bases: TGCGCCAGCAGCTTCCTGTGGGGCCAAGAGACCCAGTACTTC. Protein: CASSFLWGQETQYF.

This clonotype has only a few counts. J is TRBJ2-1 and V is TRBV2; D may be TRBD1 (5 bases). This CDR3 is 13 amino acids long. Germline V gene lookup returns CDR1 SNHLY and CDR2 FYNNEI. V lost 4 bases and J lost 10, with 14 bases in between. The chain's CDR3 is CASSVDAGYEQFF. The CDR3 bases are TGTGCCAGCAGTGTTGACGCAGGGTACGAGCAGTTCTTC. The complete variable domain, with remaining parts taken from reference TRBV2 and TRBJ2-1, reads EPEVTQTPSHQVTQMGQEVILRCVPISNHLYFYWYRQILGQKVEFLVSFYNNEISEKSEIFDDQFSVERPDGSNFTLKIRSTKLEDSAMYFCASSVDAGYEQFFGPGTRLTVL.

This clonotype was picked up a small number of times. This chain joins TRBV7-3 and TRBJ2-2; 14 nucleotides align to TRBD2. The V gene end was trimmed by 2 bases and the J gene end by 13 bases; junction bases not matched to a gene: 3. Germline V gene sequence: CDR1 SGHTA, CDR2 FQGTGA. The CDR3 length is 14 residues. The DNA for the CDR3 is TGTGCCAGCAGCTTATCGACTAGCGGGAGGGGGCTGTTTTTT. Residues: CASSLSTSGRGLFF.

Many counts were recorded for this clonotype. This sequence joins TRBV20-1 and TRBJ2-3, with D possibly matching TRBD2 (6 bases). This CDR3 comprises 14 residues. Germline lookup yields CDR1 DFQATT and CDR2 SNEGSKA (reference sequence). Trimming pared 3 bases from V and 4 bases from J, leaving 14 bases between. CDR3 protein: CSAREGWGADTQYF. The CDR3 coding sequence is TGCAGTGCTAGGGAAGGGTGGGGGGCAGATACGCAGTATTTT.

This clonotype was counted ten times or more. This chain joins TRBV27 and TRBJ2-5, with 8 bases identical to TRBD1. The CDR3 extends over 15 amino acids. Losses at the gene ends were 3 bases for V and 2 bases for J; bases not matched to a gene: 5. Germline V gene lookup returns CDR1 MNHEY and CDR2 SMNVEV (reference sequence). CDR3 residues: CASSFRQGRQETQYF. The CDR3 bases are TGTGCCAGCAGTTTCCGACAGGGGAGGCAAGAGACCCAGTACTTC.

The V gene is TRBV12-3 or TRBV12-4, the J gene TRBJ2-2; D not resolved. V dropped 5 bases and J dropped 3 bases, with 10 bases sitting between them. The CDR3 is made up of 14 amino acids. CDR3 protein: CASSRRFDTGELFF. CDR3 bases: TGTGCCAGCAGTCGACGATTCGACACCGGGGAGCTGTTTTTT.

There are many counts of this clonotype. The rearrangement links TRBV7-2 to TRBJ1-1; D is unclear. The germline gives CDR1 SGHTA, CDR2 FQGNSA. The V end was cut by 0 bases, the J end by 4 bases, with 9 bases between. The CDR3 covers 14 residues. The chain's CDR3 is CASSLAGLGTEAFF. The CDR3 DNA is TGTGCCAGCAGCTTAGCAGGGTTGGGCACTGAAGCTTTCTTT. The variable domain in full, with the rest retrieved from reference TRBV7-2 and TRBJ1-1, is GAGVSQSPSNKVTEKGKDVELRCDPISGHTALYWYRQSLGQGLEFLIYFQGNSAPDKSGLPSDRFSAERTGGSVSTLTIQRTQQEDSAVYLCASSLAGLGTEAFFGQGTRLTVV.

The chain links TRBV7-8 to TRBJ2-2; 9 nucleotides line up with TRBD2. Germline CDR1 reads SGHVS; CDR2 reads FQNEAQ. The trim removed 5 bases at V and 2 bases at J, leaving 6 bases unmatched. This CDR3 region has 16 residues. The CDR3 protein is CASSRIAGDNTGELFF. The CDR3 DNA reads TGTGCCAGCAGCCGAATAGCGGGGGATAACACCGGGGAGCTGTTTTTT.